This entry features one TCR beta chain sequence. The antigen is unknown. Germline loops: CDR1 SGHTA, CDR2 FQGNSA. This CDR3 is 15 amino acids long. The V segment lost 4 bases and the J segment 3 bases; nucleotides outside the gene matches: 7. These data are taken from a study of cytotoxic CD8 clonotypes in ibrutinib-treated CLL. Whole-study results and caveats: Clonality at baseline surpassed age-matched healthy donors and tracked circulating CD8+ T-cell counts. Sustained-remission patients were sampled at different times than progressing patients were. Shared public clonotypes were rare, and on treatment they either got smaller or stayed the same.

Sequencing used immunoSEQ multiplex PCR; TCRdb keeps in-frame clones, though not all of them. Of approximately 97,000 clones listed, over 60% were seen once; the top ten hold 20% to 25%. This sample comprised PBMCs, obtained after 24 months of ibrutinib treatment. The sequence came from a human donor with chronic lymphocytic leukemia. The V gene is TRBV7-2, the J gene TRBJ1-1; 8 bases agree with TRBD1. The CDR3 reads CASSYPGGADTEAFF. The CDR3 coding sequence is TGTGCCAGCAGCTACCCAGGGGGCGCCGACACTGAAGCTTTCTTT.